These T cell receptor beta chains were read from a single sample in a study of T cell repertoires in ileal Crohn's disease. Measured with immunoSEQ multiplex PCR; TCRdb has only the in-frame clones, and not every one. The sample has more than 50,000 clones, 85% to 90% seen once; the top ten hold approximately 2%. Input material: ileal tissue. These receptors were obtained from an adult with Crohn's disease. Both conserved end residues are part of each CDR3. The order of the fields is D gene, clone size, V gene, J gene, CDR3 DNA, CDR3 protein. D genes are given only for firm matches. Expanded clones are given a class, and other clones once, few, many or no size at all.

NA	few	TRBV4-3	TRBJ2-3	TGCGCCAGCAGCCAGACCAGGGATACGCAGTATTTT	CASSQTRDTQYF
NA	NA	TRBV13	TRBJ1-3	TGTGCCAGCAGCCGAACTCGAAACACCATATATTTT	CASSRTRNTIYF
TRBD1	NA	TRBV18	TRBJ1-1	TGTGCCAGCTCACCATTTGTAGGACAGGGGAACACTGAAGCTTTCTTT	CASSPFVGQGNTEAFF
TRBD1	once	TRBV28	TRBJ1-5	TGTGCCAGCGTTCTGAACCAGGGGGCATTCCAGCCCCAGCATTTT	CASVLNQGAFQPQHF
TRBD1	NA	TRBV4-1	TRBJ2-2	TGCGCCAGCAGCCAAGACCTCGCAGGGGGTGGGTGGGAGCTGTTTTTT	CASSQDLAGGGWELFF
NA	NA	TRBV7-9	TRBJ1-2	TGTGCCAGCAGTGCAGGGGATCTGGCTGGCTACACCTTC	CASSAGDLAGYTF
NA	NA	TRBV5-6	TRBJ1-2	TGTGCCAGCAGCCTACCGGGACTCTATGGCTACACCTTC	CASSLPGLYGYTF
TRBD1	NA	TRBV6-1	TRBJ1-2	TGTGCCAACAGACGGGACAGCGGCTACACCTTC	CANRRDSGYTF
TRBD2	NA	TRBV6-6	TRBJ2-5	TGTGCCAGCAGTCATGACGCGGGAGGGGAGACCCAGTACTTC	CASSHDAGGETQYF
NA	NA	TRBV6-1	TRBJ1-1	TGTGCCAGCAGTGAATTTCCGGGACACACCAAGACGAACACTGAAGCTTTCTTT	CASSEFPGHTKTNTEAFF
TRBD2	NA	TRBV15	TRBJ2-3	TGTGCCACCAGCGGTTCAGCGGGAGTCAGCACAGATACGCAGTATTTT	CATSGSAGVSTDTQYF
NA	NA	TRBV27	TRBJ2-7	TGTGCCAGCAGTCTCCTCCCCTCGGACGGGAGCTCCTACGAGCAGTACTTC	CASSLLPSDGSSYEQYF
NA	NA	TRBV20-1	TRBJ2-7	TGCAGTGGCCTGGGCAGAGAGCAGTACTTC	CSGLGREQYF
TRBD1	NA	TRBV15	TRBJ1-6	TGTGCCACCAGCATAGGACAGGGTACTTCACCCCTCCACTTT	CATSIGQGTSPLHF
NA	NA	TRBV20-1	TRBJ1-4	TGCAGTGCTAGAGTAGCGGAAAAACTGTTTTTT	CSARVAEKLFF
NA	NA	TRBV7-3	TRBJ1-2	TGTGCCAGCAGCTTAATACCCGCCCAGGGGCAAATCCTCTATGGCTACACCTTC	CASSLIPAQGQILYGYTF
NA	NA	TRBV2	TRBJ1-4	TGTGCCAGCACCATCTCCTCCCACGGGGGGCAAGAAAAACTGTTTTTT	CASTISSHGGQEKLFF
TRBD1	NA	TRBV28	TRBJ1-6	TGTGCCAGCAGTTCGCTGACAGGGAACTATAATTCACCCCTCCACTTT	CASSSLTGNYNSPLHF
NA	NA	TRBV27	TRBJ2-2	TGTGCCAGCAGTTCACCCGGGGGGCAGGACACCGGGGAGCTGTTTTTT	CASSSPGGQDTGELFF
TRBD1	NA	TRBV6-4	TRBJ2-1	TGTGCCAGCAGTGCCCATGACAGGGGGTCCTACAATGAGCAGTTCTTC	CASSAHDRGSYNEQFF
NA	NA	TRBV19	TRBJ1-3	TGTGCCAGTAGTATTTTGTCGGCTGGAAACACCATATATTTT	CASSILSAGNTIYF
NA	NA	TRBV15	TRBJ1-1	TGTGCCACCCGCAAAGGGGACACTGAAGCTTTCTTT	CATRKGDTEAFF
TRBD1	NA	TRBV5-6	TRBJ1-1	TGTGCCAGCAGCTTGGCAGGGGGGATTGGAGCTTTCTTT	CASSLAGGIGAFF
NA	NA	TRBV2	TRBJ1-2	TGTGCCAGCAGTGACAACGCAGCGGAAGGCTACACCTTC	CASSDNAAEGYTF
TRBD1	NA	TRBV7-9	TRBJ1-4	TGTGCCAGCAGCTTAGACAGGGGGCGCGAAAAACTGTTTTTT	CASSLDRGREKLFF
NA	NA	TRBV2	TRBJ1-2	TGTGCCAGCAGTGTGGCGACGGCCCTAGCTGGTGGCTACACCTTC	CASSVATALAGGYTF
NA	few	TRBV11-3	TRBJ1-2	TGTGCCAGCAGCCCGTGGGGGGGGACCCAGGGCTACACCTTC	CASSPWGGTQGYTF
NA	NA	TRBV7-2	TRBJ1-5	TGTGCCAGCAGCGGGGCAGGGAATCAGCCCCAGCATTTT	CASSGAGNQPQHF
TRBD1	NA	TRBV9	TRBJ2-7	TGTGCCAGCAGCGTAGGCCCTGGACAGGGGGTATCGTACGAGCAGTACTTC	CASSVGPGQGVSYEQYF
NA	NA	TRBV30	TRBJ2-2	TGTGCATCAACTGGGGGCCCCGGGGAGCTGTTTTTT	CASTGGPGELFF
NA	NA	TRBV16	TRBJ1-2	TGTGCCAGCAGCCAATCGTCACAGAACTATGGCTACACCTTC	CASSQSSQNYGYTF
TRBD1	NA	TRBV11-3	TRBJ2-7	TGTGCCAGCAGCGGGGACAGGGCTCCCTACGAGCAGTACTTC	CASSGDRAPYEQYF
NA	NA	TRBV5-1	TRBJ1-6	TGCGCCAGCAGCTTGTCCGCCGTTGCGACCCTCCACTTT	CASSLSAVATLHF
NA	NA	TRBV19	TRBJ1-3	TGTGCCAGCGTCTCTGGAAACACCATATATTTT	CASVSGNTIYF
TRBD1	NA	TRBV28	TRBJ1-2	TGTGCCAGCAGGCGGAGATTACAGGGGTACTATGGCTACACCTTC	CASRRRLQGYYGYTF
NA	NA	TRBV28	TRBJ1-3	TGTGCCAGCAACTTAAGGGGCTCTGGAAACACCATATATTTT	CASNLRGSGNTIYF
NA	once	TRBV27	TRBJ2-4	TGTGCCAGCAGTTTCCCAGGGAAAAACATTCAGTACTTC	CASSFPGKNIQYF
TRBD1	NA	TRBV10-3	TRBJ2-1	TGTGCCATCAGTGGATCCGGGACAGTTAACAATGAGCAGTTCTTC	CAISGSGTVNNEQFF
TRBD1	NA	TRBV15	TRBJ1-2	TGTGCCACCAGCAGAGCCGGGACAGTGAACTATGGCTACACCTTC	CATSRAGTVNYGYTF
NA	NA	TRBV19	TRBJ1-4	TGTGCCAGTAAGCCGAGGCAGGGGTACGAAAAACTGTTTTTT	CASKPRQGYEKLFF
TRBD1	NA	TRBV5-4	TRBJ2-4	TGTGCCAGCAGCTGCGGACAGGTAAGATATAGAGCCAAAAACATTCAGTACTTC	CASSCGQVRYRAKNIQYF
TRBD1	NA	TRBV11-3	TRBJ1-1	TGTGCCAGCAGCTTAGCACAGGGGACCAGCGGGGCTTTCTTT	CASSLAQGTSGAFF
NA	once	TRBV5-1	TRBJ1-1	TGCGCCAGCAGCCTCACGATCCCACAACCGGGTCTGAACACTGAAGCTTTCTTT	CASSLTIPQPGLNTEAFF
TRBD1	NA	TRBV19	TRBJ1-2	TGTGCCAGTAGTCTCCGGGACAGGGGGCGCGGCGCCTATGGCTACACCTTC	CASSLRDRGRGAYGYTF
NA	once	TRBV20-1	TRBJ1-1	TGCAGTGCTCCAATGAACACTGAAGCTTTCTTT	CSAPMNTEAFF
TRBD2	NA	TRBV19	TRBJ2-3	TGTGCCAGTAGTATTGCGCTAGCGGGAGCAGATACGCAGTATTTT	CASSIALAGADTQYF
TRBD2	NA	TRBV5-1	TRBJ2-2	TGCGCCAGCAGCCTCGATAGCGGGATCGCGTACACCGGGGAGCTGTTTTTT	CASSLDSGIAYTGELFF
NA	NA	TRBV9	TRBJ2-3	TGTGCCAGCAGCGCGAGCCAGGGAACAGATACGCAGTATTTT	CASSASQGTDTQYF
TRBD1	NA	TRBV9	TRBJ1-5	TGTGCCAGCAGCGGGGAGACAGGGGGAAATCAGCCCCAGCATTTT	CASSGETGGNQPQHF
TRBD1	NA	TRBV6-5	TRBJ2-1	TGTGCCAGCAGTTTGACAGGGGGCGGCATGACCCATGAGCAGTTCTTC	CASSLTGGGMTHEQFF